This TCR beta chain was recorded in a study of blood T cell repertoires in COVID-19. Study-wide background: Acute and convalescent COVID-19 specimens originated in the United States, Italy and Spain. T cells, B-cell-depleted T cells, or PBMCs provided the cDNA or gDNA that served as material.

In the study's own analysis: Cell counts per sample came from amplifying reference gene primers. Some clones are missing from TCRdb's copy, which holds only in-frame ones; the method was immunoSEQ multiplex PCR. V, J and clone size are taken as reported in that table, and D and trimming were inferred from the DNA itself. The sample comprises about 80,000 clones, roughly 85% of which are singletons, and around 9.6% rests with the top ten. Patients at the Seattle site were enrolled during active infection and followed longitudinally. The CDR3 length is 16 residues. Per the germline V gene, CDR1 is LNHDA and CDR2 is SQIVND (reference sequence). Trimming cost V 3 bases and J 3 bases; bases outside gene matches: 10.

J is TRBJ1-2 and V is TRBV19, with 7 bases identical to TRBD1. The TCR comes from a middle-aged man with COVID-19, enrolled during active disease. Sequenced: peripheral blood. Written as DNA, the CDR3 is TGTGCCAGTAGTATTGAGGGGGCGCGATCAGACTATGGCTACACCTTC. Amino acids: CASSIEGARSDYGYTF.